Each of the 28 T cell receptor beta chains below was sequenced from the same sample in a study of PD-1 blockade in classical Hodgkin lymphoma. Exposure to brentuximab vedotin varied, and each patient had relapsed following autologous stem cell transplantation. TCRdb's copy holds only in-frame clones and misses some; the assay was immunoSEQ multiplex PCR. The top ten clones hold less than 11% of a sample with 9,500 to 12,000 clones, about 79% of them seen once. The sequenced sample was peripheral blood mononuclear cells (PBMCs), obtained at baseline. These receptors all come from a human donor with classical Hodgkin lymphoma.

The CDR3 DNA follows: TGCGCCAGCAGCCTGGAGACAGGGGGGGAAAAACTGTTTTTT. It codes for CASSLETGGEKLFF. V usage is TRBV5-1 and J usage is TRBJ1-4, with 9 bases that match TRBD1. Germline-derived CDR1 and CDR2 are SGHRS and YFSETQ. The CDR3 consists of 14 residues. Trimming removed 4 bases from V and 8 bases from J; junction bases left unmatched: 6.

This sequence joins TRBV27 and TRBJ2-2; D is uncertain. Deletions cut 4 bases from V and 5 bases from J, with 5 bases between. The CDR3 length is 12 residues. Germline values: CDR1 MNHEY, CDR2 SMNVEV (reference sequence). The CDR3 spells CASSSVTGELFF. CDR3 DNA sequence: TGTGCCAGCAGTTCCGTAACCGGGGAGCTGTTTTTT.

A few counts support this clone. V is TRBV5-1 and J is TRBJ1-2, with 7 bases lining up with TRBD1. Germline values: CDR1 SGHRS, CDR2 YFSETQ. The CDR3 is 13 amino acids. V shed 4 bases, J shed 8 bases, and the junction held 8 bases outside the gene matches. The CDR3 loop is CASSDGDRAGYTF. The CDR3 coding sequence is TGCGCCAGCAGCGACGGAGACAGGGCCGGCTACACCTTC.

This clone has a single count. The chain has TRBV4-2 and TRBJ2-1; 8 nucleotides align to TRBD2. J lost 11 bases, V lost 2 bases, and 11 bases had no gene match. This CDR3 has 15 amino acids. Germline CDR1 reads LGHNA; CDR2 reads YNFKEQ. The CDR3 loop is CASSQFGLAVPQQFF. The CDR3 DNA reads as TGTGCCAGCAGCCAATTCGGACTAGCCGTACCTCAGCAGTTCTTC.

The rearrangement links TRBV19 to TRBJ2-3; 10 nucleotides match TRBD2. V trimming: 6 bases; J trimming: 0 bases; junction bases outside the gene matches: 3. CDR1 is LNHDA and CDR2 is SQIVND in the germline V gene (reference sequence). The CDR3 runs to 15 residues. CDR3 protein: CASRKRGGSTDTQYF. Written as DNA, the CDR3 is TGTGCCAGTAGAAAGCGGGGGGGCAGCACAGATACGCAGTATTTT.

The CDR3 nucleotides are TGTGCCAGCAGCCCCCCCTGGGGTACCTATGGCTACACCTTC. Residues: CASSPPWGTYGYTF. The chain is built from TRBV5-4 and TRBJ1-2; no reliable D call. V dropped 4 bases and J dropped 4 bases, with 14 bases sitting between them. This CDR3 has 14 residues. Germline loops: CDR1 SGHNT, CDR2 YYREEE (reference sequence). The variable domain in full, completed from reference TRBV5-4 and TRBJ1-2, reads ETGVTQSPTHLIKTRGQQVTLRCSSQSGHNTVSWYQQALGQGPQFIFQYYREEENGRGNFPPRFSGLQFPNYSSELNVNALELDDSALYLCASSPPWGTYGYTFGSGTRLTVV.

The CDR3 region is CASSLLAGELFF. Written as DNA, the CDR3 is TGTGCCAGCAGTTTATTAGCGGGGGAGCTGTTTTTT. The genes are TRBV27 and TRBJ2-2; maybe TRBD2 (5 bases). Germline V gene lookup returns CDR1 MNHEY and CDR2 SMNVEV (reference sequence). V lost 1 base and J lost 8, with 5 bases in between. The CDR3 is 12 amino acids.

The genes are TRBV28 and TRBJ2-7; possibly TRBD2 for D (5 bases). The germline gives CDR1 MDHEN, CDR2 SYDVKM. Deletions cut 7 bases from V and 9 bases from J, with 16 bases between. There are 12 residues in the CDR3. DNA of the CDR3: TGTGCCAGCAATGCGGCATCCCGGGGGCAGTACTTC. Translating gives CASNAASRGQYF.

This sequence joins TRBV25-1 and TRBJ1-6; D not certain. Trimming cost V 8 bases and J 10 bases, with 12 bases left between them. CDR3 size: 12 residues. Per the germline V gene, CDR1 is MGHDK and CDR2 is SYGVNS. The CDR3 bases are TGTGCCAGCCGAGCTGTTCGATCACCCCTCCACTTT. It specifies CASRAVRSPLHF.

The chain carries TRBV7-3 and TRBJ2-2; TRBD1 or TRBD2 may be the D gene (5 bases each). CDR1 and CDR2 from the germline V gene are SGHTA and FQGTGA. This CDR3 comprises 15 residues. Trimming left V 1 base short and J 0 bases short, with 6 bases between. The CDR3 coding sequence is TGTGCCAGCAGCTTAAGGGGGACGAACACCGGGGAGCTGTTTTTT. Translating gives CASSLRGTNTGELFF.

The chain recombines TRBV6-6 with TRBJ1-6; D is undetermined. The V gene's germline CDR1 is MNHNY and CDR2 SVGAGI (reference sequence). Trimming cost V 6 bases and J 10 bases, with 13 bases left between them. The CDR3 contains 13 residues. The CDR3: CASSLDLLSPLHF. CDR3 in DNA: TGTGCCAGCAGCCTGGATCTTTTATCACCCCTCCACTTT.

This clone was counted a single time. The chain uses TRBV10-1 and TRBJ2-4, with a tentative D call TRBD1 (6 bases). The germline V and J ends were trimmed by 3 bases and 6 bases, with 15 bases remaining between them. Germline V CDR1 and CDR2: WNHNN, SYGVQD (reference sequence). The CDR3 contains 15 residues. As DNA, the CDR3 is TGCGCCAGCAGTGAACAGGGAAGATTTATAAACATTCAGTACTTC. This codes for CASSEQGRFINIQYF.

The chain recombines TRBV7-3 with TRBJ1-1, with a weak D call TRBD1 (5 bases). This CDR3 contains 15 residues. The V end was cut by 6 bases, the J end by 1 base, with 15 bases between. CDR1 is SGHTA and CDR2 is FQGTGA in the germline V gene. CDR3 sequence: CASRYSGTANTEAFF. CDR3 bases: TGTGCCAGCAGGTACTCCGGGACGGCGAACACTGAAGCTTTCTTT.

The rearrangement joins TRBV7-6 to TRBJ2-7, with TRBD2 matching over 9 bases. The length of the CDR3 is 16 residues. Trimming removed 2 bases from V and 4 bases from J; junction bases left unmatched: 9. The germline V gene has CDR1 SGHVS and CDR2 FNYEAQ. Here the CDR3 DNA reads TGTGCCAGCAGCTTATACCCTAGCGGGAAAAGGTACGAGCAGTACTTC. Translation: CASSLYPSGKRYEQYF. The whole variable domain, filled in from reference TRBV7-6 and TRBJ2-7, reads GAGVSQSPRYKVTKRGQDVALRCDPISGHVSLYWYRQALGQGPEFLTYFNYEAQQDKSGLPNDRFSAERPEGSISTLTIQRTEQRDSAMYRCASSLYPSGKRYEQYFGPGTRLTVT.

The chain recombines TRBV25-1 with TRBJ2-5; 12 bases line up with TRBD1. The CDR3 is 17 amino acids. Per germline, CDR1 MGHDK and CDR2 SYGVNS. The J segment lost 5 bases and the V segment lost 1 base, leaving 8 bases of the junction unmatched. CDR3 in amino acids: CASSESRGTGGRETQYF. DNA of the CDR3: TGTGCCAGCAGTGAATCCCGAGGGACAGGGGGCCGGGAGACCCAGTACTTC.

The chain joins TRBV18 to TRBJ2-5; TRBD1 might be the D (5 bases). The CDR3 sequence is 15 residues long. V was clipped by 1 base and J by 4 bases, with 13 bases between them. Per the germline V gene, CDR1 is KGHSH and CDR2 is LQKENI. CDR3 coding DNA: TGTGCCAGCTCACCACGCGGCAGGGTGGTAGAGACCCAGTACTTC. Residues: CASSPRGRVVETQYF.

The chain uses TRBV5-8 and TRBJ2-3; 10 nucleotides align to TRBD2. This CDR3 contains 15 residues. CDR1 and CDR2 (germline): SGHTS, YDEGEE. Losses at the gene ends were 6 bases for V and 3 bases for J; bases not matched to a gene: 7. CDR3: CASTPGTSETDTQYF. CDR3 bases: TGTGCCAGCACCCCCGGGACTAGCGAAACAGATACGCAGTATTTT.

The rearrangement joins TRBV5-5 to TRBJ2-7, with D maybe TRBD1 (7 bases). CDR1 is SGHKS, CDR2 YYEKEE, per germline (reference sequence). Trimming removed 1 base at V and 3 bases at J, with 11 bases between. CDR3 length equals 14 residues. The CDR3: CASSLQGGHYEQYF. CDR3 DNA sequence: TGTGCCAGCAGCTTGCAGGGGGGTCACTACGAGCAGTACTTC. Drawing the rest from reference TRBV5-5 and TRBJ2-7, the complete variable domain is DAGVTQSPTHLIKTRGQQVTLRCSPISGHKSVSWYQQVLGQGPQFIFQYYEKEERGRGNFPDRFSARQFPNYSSELNVNALLLGDSALYLCASSLQGGHYEQYFGPGTRLTVT.

This clone was detected only a few times. The chain carries TRBV28 and TRBJ1-5, with a possible D match to TRBD1 (6 bases). Germline V gene lookup returns CDR1 MDHEN and CDR2 SYDVKM. V lost 8 bases and J lost 2, with 13 bases in between. The CDR3 loop spans 14 amino acids. CDR3 amino acids: CASGNRVGNQPQHF. The CDR3 DNA reads as TGTGCCAGCGGTAACAGGGTAGGCAATCAGCCCCAGCATTTT.

DNA of the CDR3: TGTGCCATCGGGGGAAACAGCTACGAGCAGTACTTC. Encoded protein: CAIGGNSYEQYF. The chain couples TRBV10-3 to TRBJ2-5, with D tentatively TRBD1 or TRBD2 (5 bases each). The tail of the sequence fits TRBJ2-7 better, so the J call may be wrong. The CDR3 length is 12 residues. Germline CDR1 and CDR2: ENHRY and SYGVKD.

In this sample, this clone turned up once. The chain carries TRBV4-1 and TRBJ1-1; TRBD1 agrees at 10 bases. The ends lost 3 bases at V and 3 bases at J; junction bases unmatched: 4. The CDR3 length is 15 residues. The germline gives CDR1 MGHRA, CDR2 YSYEKL. CDR3 in amino acids: CASSQTGTGDTEAFF. The DNA of the CDR3 is TGCGCCAGCAGCCAGACTGGGACAGGGGACACTGAAGCTTTCTTT.

The chain carries TRBV10-3 and TRBJ1-5; TRBD1 matches 9 bases. The V gene's germline CDR1 is ENHRY and CDR2 SYGVKD. CDR3 length: 15 residues. Trimming cost V 10 bases and J 2 bases; bases outside gene matches: 9. This chain's CDR3 is CATLGQGQGNQPQHF. CDR3 DNA: TGTGCCACGTTGGGACAGGGACAGGGCAATCAGCCCCAGCATTTT.

This clone was detected only once. V usage is TRBV10-3 and J usage is TRBJ2-3, with no clear D. V lost 4 bases to trimming and J lost 0 bases, with 8 bases between them. The CDR3 contains 14 residues. CDR1 is ENHRY, CDR2 SYGVKD, per germline. The CDR3 loop reads CAISAGLSTDTQYF. CDR3 coding DNA: TGTGCCATCAGTGCCGGGCTTAGCACAGATACGCAGTATTTT.

The chain carries TRBV2 and TRBJ2-5, with 7 positions matching TRBD2. The CDR3 is made up of 15 amino acids. In germline, CDR1 is SNHLY, CDR2 FYNNEI. V lost 6 bases to trimming and J lost 6 bases; unmatched junction nucleotides: 13. CDR3: CASRAGTAPSQTQYF. CDR3 DNA: TGTGCCAGCAGAGCGGGGACCGCCCCAAGTCAGACCCAGTACTTC.

V and J are TRBV6-5 and TRBJ1-5; D uncertain. The CDR3 covers 14 residues. V was cut by 2 bases and J by 3 bases, with 8 bases left in between. Germline V gives CDR1 MNHEY, CDR2 SVGAGI. The CDR3 nucleotides are TGTGCCAGCAGTTACCGGGCCGTCAATCAGCCCCAGCATTTT. It translates to CASSYRAVNQPQHF.

V usage is TRBV9 and J usage is TRBJ2-3; 7 bases align to TRBD1. V was pared by 0 bases and J by 0 bases, with 4 bases of the junction left unmatched. The CDR3 has 16 amino acids. Per germline, CDR1 SGDLS and CDR2 YYNGEE. CDR3 DNA sequence: TGTGCCAGCAGCGTAGTGGGCAGGGGGAGCACAGATACGCAGTATTTT. It is translated as CASSVVGRGSTDTQYF.

The chain uses TRBV5-1 and TRBJ2-2, with TRBD2 as a possible D gene (5 bases). Between the trimmed V and J ends, which lost 8 bases and 4 bases, there was a span of 21 bases. The CDR3 consists of 16 residues. Germline values: CDR1 SGHRS, CDR2 YFSETQ. The CDR3 bases are TGCGCCAGTTCATTCGGACGGACTCACGGCACCGGGGAGCTGTTTTTT. The encoded protein is CASSFGRTHGTGELFF.

This chain joins TRBV18 and TRBJ1-2; D is ambiguous. Trimming removed 4 bases from V and 2 bases from J, with 8 bases in between. CDR3 size: 13 residues. Germline CDR1 is KGHSH and CDR2 is LQKENI. CDR3 in amino acids: CASSQGSNYGYTF. The CDR3 region has the DNA TGTGCCAGCTCACAGGGATCGAACTATGGCTACACCTTC. The full variable domain, its missing parts supplied by reference TRBV18 and TRBJ1-2, is NAGVMQNPRHLVRRRGQEARLRCSPMKGHSHVYWYRQLPEEGLKFMVYLQKENIIDESGMPKERFSAEFPKEGPSILRIQQVVRGDSAAYFCASSQGSNYGYTFGSGTRLTVV.